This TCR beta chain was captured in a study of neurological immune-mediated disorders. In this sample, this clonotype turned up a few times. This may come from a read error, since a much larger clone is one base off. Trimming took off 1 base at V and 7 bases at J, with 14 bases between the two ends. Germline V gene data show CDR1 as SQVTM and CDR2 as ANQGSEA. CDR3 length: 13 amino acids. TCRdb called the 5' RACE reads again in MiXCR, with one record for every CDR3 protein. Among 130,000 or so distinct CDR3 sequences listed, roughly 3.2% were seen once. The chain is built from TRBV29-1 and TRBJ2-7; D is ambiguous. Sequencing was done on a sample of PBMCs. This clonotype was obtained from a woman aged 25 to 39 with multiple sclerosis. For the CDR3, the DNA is TGCAGCGTTGAAGCGGGTTCCCCCCAAGAGCAGTACTTC. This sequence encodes CSVEAGSPQEQYF.